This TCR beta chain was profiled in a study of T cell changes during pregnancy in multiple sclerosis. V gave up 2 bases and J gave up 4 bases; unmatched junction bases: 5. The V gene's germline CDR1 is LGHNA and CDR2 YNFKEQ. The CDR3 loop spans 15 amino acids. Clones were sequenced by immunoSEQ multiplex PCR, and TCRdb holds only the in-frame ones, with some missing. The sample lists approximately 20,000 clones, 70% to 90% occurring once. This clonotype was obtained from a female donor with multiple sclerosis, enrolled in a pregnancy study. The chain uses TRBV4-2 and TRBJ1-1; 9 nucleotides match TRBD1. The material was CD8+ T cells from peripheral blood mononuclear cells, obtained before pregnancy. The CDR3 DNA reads TGTGCCAGCAGCCAAAACAGGGGGCCCGGCACTGAAGCTTTCTTT. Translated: CASSQNRGPGTEAFF.